This T cell receptor (beta chain) was identified in a study of monozygotic twins with inflammatory bowel disease. Findings and limits, study-wide: There were differing immunosuppressive treatments, which may have added variability to patient repertoires. With inverse Simpson as the measure, TCRbeta diversity was lower in IBD patients than in healthy co-twins. The study supported no single strong signal or clonotype linked to IBD.

During cDNA synthesis, UMIs that each contained a 6-nucleotide sample barcode were added by means of template switching. From its re-call of the 5' RACE reads, TCRdb lists each CDR3 protein once, without DNA. Recorded for this sample: about 420,000 distinct CDR3 sequences. About this clonotype itself: The antigen remains unidentified.

The CDR3 loop spans 15 amino acids. Germline CDR1 reads SGHAT; CDR2 reads FQNNGV. This clonotype was sampled from a human donor with ulcerative colitis or Crohn's disease, or a healthy co-twin of an affected twin (not recorded which). The chain is built from TRBV11-2 and TRBJ2-1; TCRdb gives TRBD1 as the D gene, but with no DNA this cannot be confirmed. The sequenced sample consisted of blood. CDR3 protein: CASSFGTGSLPRRFF.